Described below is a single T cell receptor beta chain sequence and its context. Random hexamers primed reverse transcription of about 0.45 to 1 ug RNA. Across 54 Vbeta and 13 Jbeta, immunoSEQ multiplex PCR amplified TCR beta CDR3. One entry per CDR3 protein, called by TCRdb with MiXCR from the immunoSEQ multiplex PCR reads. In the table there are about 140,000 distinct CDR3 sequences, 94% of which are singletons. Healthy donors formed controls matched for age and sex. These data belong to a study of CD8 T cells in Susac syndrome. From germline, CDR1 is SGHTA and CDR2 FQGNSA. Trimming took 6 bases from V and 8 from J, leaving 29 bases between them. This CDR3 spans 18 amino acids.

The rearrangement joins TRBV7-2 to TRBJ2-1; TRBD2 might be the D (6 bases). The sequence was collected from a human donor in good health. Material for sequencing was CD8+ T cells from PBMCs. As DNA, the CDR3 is TGTGCCAGCAGTTCAAGGGGTCGGCTAGCGACCTACGTGGATGAGCAGTTCTTC. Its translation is CASSSRGRLATYVDEQFF.